At least ten counts were recorded for the clone carrying this TCR beta chain. This entry is derived from a study of identical twins. The germline gives CDR1 MDHEN, CDR2 SYDVKM. V gave up 5 bases and J gave up 5 bases, with 16 bases separating them. CDR3 size: 14 residues. Using its own MiXCR run on the 5' RACE reads, TCRdb lists one record per CDR3 protein. The sample consists of over 250,000 distinct CDR3 sequences, roughly 9% of them appearing once. This same sample was also taken into another study, of yellow fever vaccine responses in identical twins.

The rearrangement joins TRBV28 to TRBJ2-7; D may be TRBD1 or TRBD2 (5 bases each). This clonotype originated in a woman between 18 and 29 years old in good health. What was sequenced was CD8+ T cells sorted from blood. CDR3 bases: TGTGCCAGCAGTACGAATCCCGAGGGGAACGAGCAGTACTTC. Its translation is CASSTNPEGNEQYF.